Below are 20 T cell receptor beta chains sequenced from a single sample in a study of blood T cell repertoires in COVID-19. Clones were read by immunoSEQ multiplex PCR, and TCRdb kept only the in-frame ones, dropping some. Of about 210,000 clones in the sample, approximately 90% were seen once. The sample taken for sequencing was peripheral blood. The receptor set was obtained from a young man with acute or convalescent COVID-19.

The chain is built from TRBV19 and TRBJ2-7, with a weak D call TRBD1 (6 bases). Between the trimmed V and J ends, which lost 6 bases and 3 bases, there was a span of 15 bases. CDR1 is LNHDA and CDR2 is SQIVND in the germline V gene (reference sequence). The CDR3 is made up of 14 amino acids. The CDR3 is CASSQGQIGYEQYF. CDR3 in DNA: TGTGCCAGTAGCCAAGGACAGATCGGCTACGAGCAGTACTTC. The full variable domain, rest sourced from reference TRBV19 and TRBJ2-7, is DGGITQSPKYLFRKEGQNVTLSCEQNLNHDAMYWYRQDPGQGLRLIYYSQIVNDFQKGDIAEGYSVSREKKESFPLTVTSAQKNPTAFYLCASSQGQIGYEQYFGPGTRLTVT.

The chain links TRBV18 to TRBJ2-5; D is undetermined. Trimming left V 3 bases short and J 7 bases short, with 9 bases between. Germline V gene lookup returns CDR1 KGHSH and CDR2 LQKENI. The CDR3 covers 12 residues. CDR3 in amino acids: CASSPHPGTQYF. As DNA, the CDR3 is TGTGCCAGCTCACCCCACCCAGGGACCCAGTACTTC.

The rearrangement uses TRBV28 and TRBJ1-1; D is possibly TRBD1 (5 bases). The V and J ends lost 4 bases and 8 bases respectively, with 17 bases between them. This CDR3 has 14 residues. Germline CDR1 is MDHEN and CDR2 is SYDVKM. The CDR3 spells CASSWGGVLTEAFF. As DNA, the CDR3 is TGTGCCAGCAGTTGGGGGGGGGTTTTGACGGAAGCTTTCTTT.

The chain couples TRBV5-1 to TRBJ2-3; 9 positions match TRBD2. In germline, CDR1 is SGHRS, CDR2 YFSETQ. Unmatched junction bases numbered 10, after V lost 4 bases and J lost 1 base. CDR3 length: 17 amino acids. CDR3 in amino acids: CASSPLQGLARTDTQYF. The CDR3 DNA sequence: TGCGCCAGCAGCCCACTCCAGGGACTAGCTCGCACAGATACGCAGTATTTT.

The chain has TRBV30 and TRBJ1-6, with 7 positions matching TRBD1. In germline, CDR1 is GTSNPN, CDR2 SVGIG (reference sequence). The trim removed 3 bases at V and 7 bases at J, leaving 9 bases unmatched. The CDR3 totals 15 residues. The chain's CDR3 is CAWRRDSAFNSPLHF. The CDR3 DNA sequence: TGTGCCTGGAGAAGGGACAGCGCCTTCAATTCACCCCTCCACTTT.

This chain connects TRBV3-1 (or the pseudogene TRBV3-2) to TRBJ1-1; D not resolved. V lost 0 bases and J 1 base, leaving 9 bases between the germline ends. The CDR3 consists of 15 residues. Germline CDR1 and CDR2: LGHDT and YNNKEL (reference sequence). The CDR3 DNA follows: TGTGCCAGCAGCCAAGATTGGGGAGGGAACACTGAAGCTTTCTTT. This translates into CASSQDWGGNTEAFF.

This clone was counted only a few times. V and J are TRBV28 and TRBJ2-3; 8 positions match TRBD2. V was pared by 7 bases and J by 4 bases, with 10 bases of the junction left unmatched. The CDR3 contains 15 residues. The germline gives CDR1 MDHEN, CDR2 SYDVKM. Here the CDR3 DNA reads TGTGCCAGCATACCCCACGGCGGGGGGTCAGATACGCAGTATTTT. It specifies CASIPHGGGSDTQYF.

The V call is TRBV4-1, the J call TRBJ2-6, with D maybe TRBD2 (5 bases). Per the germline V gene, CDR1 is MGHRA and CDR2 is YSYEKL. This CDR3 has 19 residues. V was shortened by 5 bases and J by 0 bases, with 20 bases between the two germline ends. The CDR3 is CASSFQGSETSSGANVLTF. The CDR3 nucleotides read TGCGCCAGCAGCTTCCAAGGTAGTGAAACTAGCTCTGGGGCCAACGTCCTGACTTTC.

In DNA, the CDR3 is TGTGCCAGCAGTAAACGGGACAGATTCAGAATGAACACTGAAGCTTTCTTT. Amino acids: CASSKRDRFRMNTEAFF. J is TRBJ1-1 and V is TRBV28, with 7 bases fitting TRBD1. The CDR3 sequence is 17 residues long. The V gene's germline CDR1 is MDHEN and CDR2 SYDVKM. V gave up 5 bases and J gave up 0 bases; unmatched junction bases: 12.

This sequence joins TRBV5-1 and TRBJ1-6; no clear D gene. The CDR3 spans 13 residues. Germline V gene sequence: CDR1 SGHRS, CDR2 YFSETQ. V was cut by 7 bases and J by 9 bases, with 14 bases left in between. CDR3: CASPPIGGSPLHF. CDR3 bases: TGCGCCAGCCCTCCTATTGGTGGTTCACCCCTCCACTTT. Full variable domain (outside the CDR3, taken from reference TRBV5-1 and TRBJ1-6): KAGVTQTPRYLIKTRGQQVTLSCSPISGHRSVSWYQQTPGQGLQFLFEYFSETQRNKGNFPGRFSGRQFSNSRSEMNVSTLELGDSALYLCASPPIGGSPLHFGNGTRLTVT.

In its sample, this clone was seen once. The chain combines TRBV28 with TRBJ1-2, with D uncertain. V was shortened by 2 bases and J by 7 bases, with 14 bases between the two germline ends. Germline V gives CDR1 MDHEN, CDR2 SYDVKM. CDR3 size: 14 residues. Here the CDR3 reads CASSLPVSSSGYTF. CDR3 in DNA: TGTGCCAGCAGTTTACCAGTATCATCTTCTGGCTACACCTTC.

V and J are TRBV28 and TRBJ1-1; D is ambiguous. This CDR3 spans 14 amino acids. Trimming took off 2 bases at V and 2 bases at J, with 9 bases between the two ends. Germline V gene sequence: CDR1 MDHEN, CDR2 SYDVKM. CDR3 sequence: CASSLQASNTEAFF. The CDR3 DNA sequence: TGTGCCAGCAGTTTACAGGCCAGTAACACTGAAGCTTTCTTT.

The DNA for the CDR3 is TGTGCCAGCAGCCAAGTGACGGGAAGATACTACAATGAGCAGTTCTTC. Translation gives CASSQVTGRYYNEQFF. This chain links TRBV4-2 with TRBJ2-1; TRBD2 is a possible D gene (5 bases). Trimming shortened V by 1 base and J by 3 bases, and 13 bases separated the two germline ends. CDR1 LGHNA and CDR2 YNFKEQ come from the germline V gene. The CDR3 extends over 16 amino acids.

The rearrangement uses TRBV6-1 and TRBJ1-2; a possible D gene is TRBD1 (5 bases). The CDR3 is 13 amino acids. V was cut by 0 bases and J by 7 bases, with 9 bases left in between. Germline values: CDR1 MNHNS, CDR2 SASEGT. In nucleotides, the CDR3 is TGTGCCAGCAGTGAAGCACCCAGGGCTGGCTACACCTTC. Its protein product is CASSEAPRAGYTF.

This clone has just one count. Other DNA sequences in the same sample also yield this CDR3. The CDR3 loop reads CASSQGRGYEQYF. In nucleotides, the CDR3 is TGTGCCAGCAGCCAAGGCCGAGGCTACGAGCAGTACTTC. The chain employs TRBV3-1 (or the pseudogene TRBV3-2) and TRBJ2-7; D call uncertain. Per germline, CDR1 LGHDT and CDR2 YNNKEL (reference sequence). This CDR3 contains 13 residues. V shed 1 base and J shed 3 bases, with 7 bases lying between them.

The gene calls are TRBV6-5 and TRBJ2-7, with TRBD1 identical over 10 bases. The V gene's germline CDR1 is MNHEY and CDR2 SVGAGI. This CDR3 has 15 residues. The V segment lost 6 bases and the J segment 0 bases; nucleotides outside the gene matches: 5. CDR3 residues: CASRRQGASSYEQYF. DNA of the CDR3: TGTGCCAGCAGACGACAGGGGGCCTCCTCCTACGAGCAGTACTTC.

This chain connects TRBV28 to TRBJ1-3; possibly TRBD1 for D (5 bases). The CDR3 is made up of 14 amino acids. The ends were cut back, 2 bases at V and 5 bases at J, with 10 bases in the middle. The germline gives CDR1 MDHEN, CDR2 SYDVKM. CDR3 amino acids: CASSLRPGRNTIYF. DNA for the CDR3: TGTGCCAGCAGTTTACGCCCAGGGAGAAACACCATATATTTT.

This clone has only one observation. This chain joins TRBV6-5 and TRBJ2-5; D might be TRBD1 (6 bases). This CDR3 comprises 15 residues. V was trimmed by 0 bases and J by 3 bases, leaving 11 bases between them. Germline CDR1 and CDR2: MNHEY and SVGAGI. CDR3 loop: CASSYSGQVKETQYF. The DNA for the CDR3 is TGTGCCAGCAGTTACTCGGGACAAGTCAAAGAGACCCAGTACTTC.

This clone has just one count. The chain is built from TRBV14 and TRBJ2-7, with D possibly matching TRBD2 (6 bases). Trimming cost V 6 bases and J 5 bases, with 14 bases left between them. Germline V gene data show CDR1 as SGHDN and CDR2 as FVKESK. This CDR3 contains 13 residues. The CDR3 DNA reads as TGTGCCAGCAGTCAGACTAGTAACAACGAGCAGTACTTC. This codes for CASSQTSNNEQYF.

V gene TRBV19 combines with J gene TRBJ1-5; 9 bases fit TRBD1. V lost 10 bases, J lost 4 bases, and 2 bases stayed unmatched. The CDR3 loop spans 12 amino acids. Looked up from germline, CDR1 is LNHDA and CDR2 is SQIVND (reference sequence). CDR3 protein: CATGTGNQPQHF. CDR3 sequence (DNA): TGTGCCACAGGGACAGGGAATCAGCCCCAGCATTTT.